These T cell receptor beta chains were read from a single sample in a study of blood T cell repertoires in COVID-19. The method was immunoSEQ multiplex PCR; TCRdb's version includes in-frame clones alone and lacks a portion of them. The sample shows about 250,000 clones, roughly 86% of them seen only once. Material for sequencing was peripheral blood. The receptor set was obtained from a woman aged 55-75 years who had recovered from COVID-19. The CDR3 runs from the conserved cysteine through the conserved F or W. The D gene is left open where the match is weak. Clone size, where shown, is once, few, many, or a class for clones that have expanded.

J gene	clone size	D gene	V gene	CDR3 protein	CDR3 DNA
TRBJ2-7	few	NA	TRBV5-6	CASSLSFAGSVQYF	TGTGCCAGCAGCTTGAGCTTTGCCGGGAGTGTGCAGTACTTC
TRBJ1-1	NA	NA	TRBV28	CASDRWNTEAFF	TGTGCCAGTGACAGGTGGAACACTGAAGCTTTCTTT
TRBJ1-3	NA	NA	TRBV4-1	CASSQVSISSGNTIYF	TGCGCCAGCAGCCAAGTTAGTATAAGCTCTGGAAACACCATATATTTT
TRBJ2-7	NA	NA	TRBV4-2	CASSQDDYLEQYF	TGTGCCAGCAGCCAAGATGACTACCTCGAGCAGTACTTC
TRBJ1-1	many	TRBD1	TRBV6-1	CASSEPGQGKNQAFF	TGTGCCAGCAGTGAACCCGGACAGGGGAAAAACCAAGCTTTCTTT
TRBJ2-7	NA	NA	TRBV6-2/TRBV6-3	CASSYRQGPKYEQYF	TGTGCCAGCAGTTACCGGCAGGGGCCCAAGTACGAGCAGTACTTC
TRBJ1-3	NA	NA	TRBV7-8	CASSSSPFTTGNTIYF	TGTGCCAGCAGCTCGAGTCCCTTCACTACTGGAAACACCATATATTTT
TRBJ2-7	NA	NA	TRBV5-6	CASSLSIGEQYF	TGTGCCAGCAGCTTGAGTATCGGCGAGCAGTACTTC
TRBJ2-3	NA	NA	TRBV6-5	CASTRGAGDTQYF	TGTGCCAGCACACGGGGGGCGGGAGATACGCAGTATTTT
TRBJ2-1	few	TRBD2	TRBV5-4	CASSSGLAGNEQFF	TGTGCCAGCAGCTCCGGACTAGCGGGGAATGAGCAGTTCTTC
TRBJ1-3	NA	NA	TRBV19	CASSLRGMGNTIYF	TGTGCCAGTAGTCTCCGGGGGATGGGAAACACCATATATTTT
TRBJ2-6	NA	TRBD1	TRBV24-1	CATRRDRPSGANVLTF	TGTGCCACCCGACGGGACAGGCCCTCTGGGGCCAACGTCCTGACTTTC
TRBJ2-7	NA	NA	TRBV11-2	CASSLEDLGGRYEQYF	TGTGCCAGCAGCTTAGAGGATCTGGGGGGACGCTACGAGCAGTACTTC
TRBJ1-5	NA	NA	TRBV19	CASSIRGMEPQHF	TGTGCCAGTAGTATTCGAGGGATGGAGCCCCAGCATTTT
TRBJ2-3	NA	TRBD1	TRBV10-3	CAISRDRGADTQYF	TGTGCCATCAGCCGGGACAGGGGGGCAGATACGCAGTATTTT
TRBJ1-3	NA	TRBD1	TRBV3-1/TRBV3-2	CASSHPGTGLSGNTIYF	TGTGCCAGCAGCCATCCCGGGACAGGGCTCTCTGGAAACACCATATATTTT
TRBJ2-1	NA	TRBD2	TRBV10-3	CAISERGGPSSYNEQFF	TGTGCCATCAGTGAGCGGGGGGGCCCAAGCTCCTACAATGAGCAGTTCTTC
TRBJ1-1	NA	NA	TRBV29-1	CSVTTEPMNTEAFF	TGCAGCGTTACGACAGAGCCCATGAACACTGAAGCTTTCTTT
TRBJ2-1	NA	TRBD1	TRBV28	CASSPGGSSYNEQFF	TGTGCCAGCAGTCCAGGGGGCAGCTCCTACAATGAGCAGTTCTTC
TRBJ2-3	NA	NA	TRBV5-1	CASSGGAHKSTDTQYF	TGCGCCAGCAGCGGAGGAGCTCACAAAAGCACAGATACGCAGTATTTT
TRBJ1-4	NA	NA	TRBV28	CASKVGALEEKLFF	TGTGCCAGCAAAGTGGGGGCTTTGGAGGAAAAACTGTTTTTT
TRBJ1-2	NA	NA	TRBV10-3	CAISESPGGYTF	TGTGCCATCAGTGAGAGTCCCGGGGGCTACACCTTC
TRBJ2-2	NA	TRBD1	TRBV11-3	CASSQQGARTGELFF	TGTGCCAGCAGCCAACAGGGGGCGCGAACCGGGGAGCTGTTTTTT
TRBJ2-5	NA	NA	TRBV7-9	CASSQDSQETQYF	TGTGCCAGCAGCCAGGACAGCCAAGAGACCCAGTACTTC
TRBJ2-2	NA	NA	TRBV7-2	CASSLSAAGELFF	TGTGCCAGCAGCTTATCCGCGGCCGGGGAGCTGTTTTTT
TRBJ2-3	NA	NA	TRBV5-4	CASSSQSRASTDTQYF	TGTGCCAGCAGCTCCCAGTCCCGTGCTAGCACAGATACGCAGTATTTT
TRBJ2-3	NA	NA	TRBV4-3	CASSREDTDTQYF	TGCGCCAGCAGCCGGGAGGACACAGATACGCAGTATTTT
TRBJ2-3	NA	NA	TRBV20-1	CSASHTDTQYF	TGCAGTGCTAGTCACACAGATACGCAGTATTTT
TRBJ1-1	NA	NA	TRBV14	CASSTLGGTEAFF	TGTGCCAGCAGCACCCTGGGGGGTACTGAAGCTTTCTTT
TRBJ1-1	NA	TRBD1	TRBV19	CASSTPGQGNTEAFF	TGTGCCAGTAGTACTCCGGGACAGGGCAACACTGAAGCTTTCTTT
TRBJ1-2	NA	NA	TRBV27	CASSLNLPLPGREVYTF	TGTGCCAGCAGTTTAAACTTGCCCTTACCGGGCAGGGAAGTCTACACCTTC
TRBJ1-4	NA	NA	TRBV3-1/TRBV3-2	CASSQGIQGLRSEKLFF	TGTGCCAGCAGCCAAGGGATTCAGGGGCTTAGGAGTGAAAAACTGTTTTTT
TRBJ1-5	NA	NA	TRBV18	CASSPRQDFSNQPQHF	TGTGCCAGCTCACCTCGACAGGACTTCAGCAATCAGCCCCAGCATTTT
TRBJ1-3	NA	NA	TRBV28	CASQNSGNTIYF	TGTGCCAGTCAGAACTCTGGAAACACCATATATTTT
TRBJ2-4	once	NA	TRBV21-1	CASSKVDYLAGRYKNIQYF	TGTGCCAGCAGCAAGGTCGATTACCTCGCGGGACGGTACAAAAACATTCAGTACTTC
TRBJ1-1	NA	NA	TRBV9	CASSPGPNTEAFF	TGTGCCAGCAGCCCAGGGCCAAACACTGAAGCTTTCTTT
TRBJ2-7	NA	NA	TRBV9	CASSVLIGDTPYEQYF	TGTGCCAGCAGCGTGCTGATCGGAGATACCCCCTACGAGCAGTACTTC
TRBJ2-5	NA	TRBD1	TRBV5-1	CASSLWTGATTQYF	TGCGCCAGCAGCTTGTGGACAGGGGCAACGACCCAGTACTTC
TRBJ2-2	NA	NA	TRBV18	CASSMGPPMNTGELFF	TGTGCCAGCTCCATGGGCCCGCCCATGAACACCGGGGAGCTGTTTTTT
TRBJ1-5	NA	NA	TRBV5-1	CASSYDGGQPQHF	TGCGCCAGCAGCTACGACGGAGGTCAGCCCCAGCATTTT
TRBJ2-3	NA	TRBD2	TRBV4-3	CASTPGTSGGGADTQYF	TGCGCCAGCACACCCGGGACTAGCGGGGGAGGCGCAGATACGCAGTATTTT
TRBJ1-2	NA	NA	TRBV5-8	CASHGQRTNYGYTF	TGTGCCAGCCACGGACAGCGCACTAACTATGGCTACACCTTC